The present entry profiles one T cell receptor beta chain with its context. Assay used: immunoSEQ multiplex PCR; TCRdb lists only in-frame clones, some missing. The sample consists of approximately 19,000 clones, 84% of them appearing once. These data originate in a study of control samples from healthy donors and cancer patients. CDR1 and CDR2 (germline): SGHNT, YYREEE (reference sequence). V was cut by 4 bases and J by 2 bases, with 16 bases left in between. This CDR3 has 15 amino acids. The genes are TRBV5-4 and TRBJ2-7, with TRBD2 as a possible D gene (7 bases). Sequencing used PBMCs. The receptor was derived from a woman in her 70s with lung cancer. The CDR3 sequence is CASSGGAGSTYEQYF. CDR3 DNA: TGTGCCAGCAGCGGGGGGGCAGGGTCTACCTACGAGCAGTACTTC.